Presented here are 8 T cell receptor beta chains from one specimen sequenced in a study of blood T cell repertoires in COVID-19. Repertoires were generated with immunoSEQ multiplex PCR, while TCRdb's copy carries only in-frame clones and drops some. The table has 270,000 or so clones, roughly 89% seen once. Sequenced input: peripheral blood. All receptors derive from a man aged 40-49 years with acute or convalescent COVID-19.

The genes are TRBV6-4 and TRBJ1-6; no reliable D call. Looked up from germline, CDR1 is MRHNA and CDR2 is SNTAGT. This CDR3 is built from 10 residues. V lost 2 bases and J 14 bases, leaving 4 bases between the germline ends. The CDR3: CASSDPSLHF. CDR3 sequence (DNA): TGTGCCAGCAGTGACCCCTCCCTCCACTTT.

The rearrangement joins TRBV19 to TRBJ2-2; unclear D gene. Trimming removed 7 bases at V and 0 bases at J, with 15 bases between. The CDR3 runs to 16 residues. Germline CDR1 is LNHDA and CDR2 is SQIVND (reference sequence). The DNA for the CDR3 is TGTGCCAGTAATACCGTTAACCCGGCGAACACCGGGGAGCTGTTTTTT. It is translated as CASNTVNPANTGELFF.

This clone was seen a few times. V gene TRBV9 combines with J gene TRBJ2-2, with D unclear. The CDR3 runs 15 residues. Germline CDR1 SGDLS, CDR2 YYNGEE. The V end lost 0 bases, the J end lost 4 bases, and 10 bases lay between the germline ends. CDR3 coding DNA: TGTGCCAGCAGCGTAGGGGCATCCGTCACCGGGGAGCTGTTTTTT. Its translation: CASSVGASVTGELFF.

This clone was found once. The rearrangement links TRBV24-1 to TRBJ2-7; D is ambiguous. The V gene's germline CDR1 is KGHDR and CDR2 SFDVKD. V lost 5 bases and J lost 3, with 19 bases in between. The CDR3 covers 16 residues. Here the CDR3 reads CATSAPGTQNDYEQYF. CDR3 DNA: TGTGCCACCAGTGCCCCCGGTACACAGAATGACTACGAGCAGTACTTC.

J is TRBJ2-7 and V is TRBV7-2, with 14 bases identical to TRBD2. The CDR3 extends over 14 amino acids. Germline CDR1 is SGHTA and CDR2 is FQGNSA. J gave up 4 bases and V 5 bases, and 1 base lay outside the gene matches. The CDR3 sequence is CASSRLAGGYEQYF. CDR3 in DNA: TGTGCCAGCAGCAGACTAGCGGGGGGGTACGAGCAGTACTTC.

Comments on this clone: Germline is not matched at one junction end, which may reflect a read error. V and J are TRBV5-4 and TRBJ2-7; D is possibly TRBD2 (6 bases). Germline values: CDR1 SGHNT, CDR2 YYREEE (reference sequence). CDR3 length: 13 amino acids. CDR3 protein: CASSWPGLSQTIF. DNA for the CDR3: TGTGCCAGCAGCTGGCCGGGACTCTCGCAGACTATCTTC.

V usage is TRBV28 and J usage is TRBJ1-1, with D perhaps matching TRBD1 (5 bases). V was trimmed by 2 bases and J by 7 bases, leaving 11 bases between them. The germline V gene encodes CDR1 MDHEN and CDR2 SYDVKM. The CDR3 runs to 13 residues. The CDR3 region is CASSLIGQGEAFF. The DNA of the CDR3 is TGTGCCAGCAGTTTAATAGGTCAGGGTGAAGCTTTCTTT.

The CDR3 nucleotides are TGTGCCAGCAGCCAAGATCTCCCAGGGGGCACTAATGAAAAACTGTTTTTT. It specifies CASSQDLPGGTNEKLFF. The chain uses TRBV3-1 (or the pseudogene TRBV3-2) and TRBJ1-4; the match to TRBD1 covers 8 bases. Per germline, CDR1 LGHDT and CDR2 YNNKEL (reference sequence). Trimming at V came to 0 bases and at J to 2 bases, leaving 5 bases not matched to a gene. There are 17 residues in the CDR3.